The source of this T cell receptor (beta chain) is a study of CD8 T cells in ankylosing spondylitis. Germline CDR1 SGHAT, CDR2 FQDESV (reference sequence). The CDR3 is 13 residues long. V lost 6 bases to trimming and J lost 6 bases, with 12 bases between them. Libraries of TCR beta came from quantitative 5'-RACE with molecular barcodes. One entry per CDR3 protein results from TCRdb running MiXCR on the 5' RACE reads. The data contain hundreds of thousands of distinct CDR3 sequences, about 10% of them seen just once; the ten biggest clones take up roughly a fifth. This clonotype was picked up many times. What it binds is unknown. Study findings and constraints: Significant enrichment of disease-linked clones was reported in matched ankylosing spondylitis synovial fluid. Ankylosing spondylitis blood appeared to carry a characteristic TCR beta motif of several highly homologous variants.

Sequenced sample: blood, either unsorted or a sorted T cell fraction (not recorded which). The V and J genes are TRBV11-1 and TRBJ2-1; D gene unclear. This TCR was sampled from a male donor with ankylosing spondylitis or in good health (not recorded which). The CDR3 loop reads CASSTRVGNEQFF. CDR3 DNA: TGTGCCAGCAGTACCAGAGTAGGCAATGAGCAGTTCTTC.